Sequencing of this TCR beta chain was carried out in a study of TIL therapy for anti-PD-1-resistant metastatic lung cancer. Study overall: Patients had a median age of almost 55 years (range 38-75). By whole-exome sequencing, median non-synonymous tumor mutation burden was approximately 1.6 mutations per megabase.

This was the immunoSEQ v3 assay. Each library reached about 2.1 million read pairs, or about 5-6.5 million at deep level. Data came from immunoSEQ multiplex PCR; TCRdb stores just in-frame clones and leaves some out. The profile covers about 60,000 clones, with 69% appearing a single time and over 6.5% taken by the ten largest. Regarding time point: pre-treatment sample, taken before nivolumab and TIL therapy. Adults with stage 4 NSCLC were enrolled in a phase I trial. CDR1 is MNHEY and CDR2 is SMNVEV in the germline V gene (reference sequence). Trimming cost V 8 bases and J 10 bases, with 15 bases left between them. There are 13 residues in the CDR3.

The rearrangement joins TRBV27 to TRBJ1-6, with D possibly matching TRBD1 (5 bases). The sequence derives from a person aged 30 to 80 with non-small cell lung cancer. This specimen consisted of blood, obtained at baseline. The CDR3 reads CASSWGVDSPLHF. In DNA form, the CDR3 reads TGTGCCAGCTCTTGGGGGGTAGACTCACCCCTCCACTTT.